The 28 T cell receptor beta chains listed next were all sequenced from one sample in a study of human T cells and chemical hapten exposure. Noted time point: healthy volunteer bleed at 6 weeks. The starting material, unfractionated whole blood, was used for total RNA extraction. TCRdb re-called the RACE reads through MiXCR, storing one row per CDR3 protein. In the table there are fewer than 85,000 distinct CDR3 sequences, about 8.7% of which are singletons. The sample was whole blood. Receptors originate from a male donor in good health. Some clones in this sample may be carry-over from other donors' samples.

The genes are TRBV3-1 and TRBJ2-7; no definite D call. Trimming removed 5 bases at V and 6 bases at J, with 8 bases between. CDR1 is LGHDT and CDR2 is YNNKEL in the germline V gene (reference sequence). The CDR3 is 11 amino acids. Here the CDR3 reads CASSKGIEQYF. The CDR3 DNA reads as TGTGCCAGCAGCAAGGGCATCGAGCAGTACTTC.

The V and J genes are TRBV4-1 and TRBJ2-1; 8 nucleotides align to TRBD1. The length of the CDR3 is 15 residues. The trim removed 3 bases at V and 2 bases at J, leaving 3 bases unmatched. Per the germline V gene, CDR1 is MGHRA and CDR2 is YSYEKL. The CDR3 DNA reads TGCGCCAGCAGCCAGGACAGGGAAACCTACAATGAGCAGTTCTTC. Amino acid sequence: CASSQDRETYNEQFF.

The CDR3 region is CASTRTGNTEAFF. CDR3 sequence (DNA): TGTGCCAGCACCCGGACAGGGAACACTGAAGCTTTCTTT. The rearrangement uses TRBV7-9 and TRBJ1-1; 7 bases line up with TRBD1. J gave up 1 base and V 7 bases, and 3 bases lay outside the gene matches. CDR1 is SEHNR and CDR2 is FQNEAQ in the germline V gene (reference sequence). CDR3 size: 13 residues.

The chain combines TRBV6-1 with TRBJ1-1; TRBD1 might be the D (6 bases). From germline, CDR1 is MNHNS and CDR2 SASEGT. V was pared by 3 bases and J by 0 bases, with 14 bases between. This CDR3 contains 16 residues. The CDR3 protein is CASSETGLGVNTEAFF. CDR3 nucleotide sequence: TGTGCCAGCAGTGAGACAGGATTGGGCGTGAACACTGAAGCTTTCTTT.

The chain links TRBV18 to TRBJ1-1; D call uncertain. Trimming stripped 0 bases from V and 8 bases from J, with 13 bases between. This CDR3 region has 14 residues. Germline CDR1 and CDR2: KGHSH and LQKENI. As DNA, the CDR3 is TGTGCCAGCTCACCACCGTTTTCTCGGGCAGAAGCTTTCTTT. Protein: CASSPPFSRAEAFF.

V gene TRBV11-1 combines with J gene TRBJ2-2; D gene ambiguous. The CDR3 loop spans 13 amino acids. V dropped 1 base and J dropped 7 bases, with 7 bases sitting between them. Germline V gene lookup returns CDR1 SGHAT and CDR2 FQDESV (reference sequence). The CDR3 sequence is CASSLVGHGELFF. DNA for the CDR3: TGTGCCAGCAGCTTAGTGGGCCACGGGGAGCTGTTTTTT.

The gene calls are TRBV6-1 and TRBJ2-7; D may match TRBD1 or TRBD2 (5 bases each). This CDR3 has 13 amino acids. CDR1 and CDR2 (germline): MNHNS, SASEGT. Trimming cost V 5 bases and J 6 bases, with 14 bases left between them. CDR3 protein: CASSRDPRSEQYF. CDR3 coding DNA: TGTGCCAGCAGTCGGGACCCGAGAAGCGAGCAGTACTTC.

This chain connects TRBV5-1 to TRBJ2-7; tentative D call: TRBD2 (6 bases). The CDR3 has 14 residues. The V end was cut by 4 bases, the J end by 2 bases, with 13 bases between. CDR1 is SGHRS, CDR2 YFSETQ, per germline. CDR3 in amino acids: CASSLETSTYEQYF. CDR3 nucleotide sequence: TGCGCCAGCAGCCTGGAGACTAGTACCTACGAGCAGTACTTC. The complete variable domain, with remaining parts taken from reference TRBV5-1 and TRBJ2-7, reads KAGVTQTPRYLIKTRGQQVTLSCSPISGHRSVSWYQQTPGQGLQFLFEYFSETQRNKGNFPGRFSGRQFSNSRSEMNVSTLELGDSALYLCASSLETSTYEQYFGPGTRLTVT.

This clonotype was recorded once. V and J are TRBV19 and TRBJ2-7, with 10 bases aligning to TRBD1. Per germline, CDR1 LNHDA and CDR2 SQIVND (reference sequence). J lost 6 bases, V lost 7 bases, and 9 bases had no gene match. The length of the CDR3 is 14 residues. CDR3 coding DNA: TGTGCCAGTACCCCGGCGGACAGGGGGAGCGAGCAGTACTTC. It translates to CASTPADRGSEQYF.

A few counts support this clonotype. The rearrangement joins TRBV3-1 to TRBJ2-2; TRBD1 matches at 9 bases. Germline trimming cut 3 bases from V and 2 bases from J; bases unmatched to any gene: 4. CDR3 length: 16 amino acids. Germline loops: CDR1 LGHDT, CDR2 YNNKEL (reference sequence). CDR3: CASSHWDRVNTGELFF. CDR3 DNA: TGTGCCAGCAGCCACTGGGACAGGGTAAACACCGGGGAGCTGTTTTTT.

This clonotype has ten or more counts. J is TRBJ2-1 and V is TRBV6-1; D uncertain. CDR1 and CDR2 (germline): MNHNS, SASEGT. The CDR3 loop spans 12 amino acids. Deletions cut 6 bases from V and 3 bases from J, with 6 bases between. The chain's CDR3 is CASRIYYNEQFF. CDR3 in DNA: TGTGCCAGCAGGATATACTACAATGAGCAGTTCTTC.

The V call is TRBV3-1, the J call TRBJ1-2; D gene ambiguous. In germline, CDR1 is LGHDT, CDR2 YNNKEL (reference sequence). CDR3 size: 13 residues. The germline V and J ends were trimmed by 4 bases and 8 bases, with 14 bases remaining between them. CDR3 nucleotides: TGTGCCAGCAGCCGATACCCCATCGACGGCTACACCTTC. Translated, it gives CASSRYPIDGYTF.

At least ten counts were recorded for this clonotype. The rearrangement links TRBV27 to TRBJ2-1; no definite D call. Deletions cut 5 bases from V and 6 bases from J, with 11 bases between. The CDR3 is made up of 13 amino acids. Germline lookup yields CDR1 MNHEY and CDR2 SMNVEV (reference sequence). CDR3 nucleotide sequence: TGTGCCAGCAGTGTAATTAGTGGCAATGAGCAGTTCTTC. Its protein product is CASSVISGNEQFF.

J is TRBJ2-1 and V is TRBV3-1, with 11 nucleotides matching TRBD2. V lost 3 bases, J lost 0 bases, and 4 bases stayed unmatched. Germline V CDR1 and CDR2: LGHDT, YNNKEL (reference sequence). The CDR3 spans 17 residues. The CDR3 spells CASSQGLAEISYNEQFF. The CDR3 coding sequence is TGTGCCAGCAGCCAGGGACTAGCGGAAATCTCCTACAATGAGCAGTTCTTC.

In its sample, this clonotype was seen many times. This chain uses TRBV9 with TRBJ1-3; no clear D. The CDR3 consists of 15 residues. The ends were cut back, 3 bases at V and 4 bases at J, with 14 bases in the middle. Germline CDR1 is SGDLS and CDR2 is YYNGEE. The CDR3 DNA reads TGTGCCAGCAGCGGAGCGGGTCTCTCCGGAAACACCATATATTTT. It is translated as CASSGAGLSGNTIYF.

This clonotype was seen repeatedly, ten times or more. This chain uses TRBV12-3 or TRBV12-4 with TRBJ1-1; 9 bases agree with TRBD1. The CDR3 is 18 amino acids. V trimming: 5 bases; J trimming: 1 base; junction bases outside the gene matches: 14. For the CDR3, the DNA is TGTGCCAGCAGTCCCGGGACAGGGCTGGCACACCGGAACACTGAAGCTTTCTTT. The encoded protein is CASSPGTGLAHRNTEAFF.

This clonotype occurred many times. CDR3 in amino acids: CASSEVFGQGSYQPQHF. The CDR3 DNA reads TGTGCCAGCAGTGAGGTTTTCGGACAGGGGTCGTATCAGCCCCAGCATTTT. The chain joins TRBV2 to TRBJ1-5; 9 nucleotides line up with TRBD1. Losses at the gene ends were 3 bases for V and 5 bases for J; bases not matched to a gene: 11. From germline, CDR1 is SNHLY and CDR2 FYNNEI. This CDR3 is 17 amino acids long.

V and J are TRBV3-1 and TRBJ1-1, with 8 positions matching TRBD1. The germline V gene has CDR1 LGHDT and CDR2 YNNKEL (reference sequence). V lost 0 bases and J lost 4; bases outside the gene matches: 16. This CDR3 spans 19 amino acids. CDR3 coding DNA: TGTGCCAGCAGCCAAGATCCCCCAGGGGGCGCGAGACGTTCCACTGAAGCTTTCTTT. Protein sequence: CASSQDPPGGARRSTEAFF.

J is TRBJ1-2 and V is TRBV12-3 or TRBV12-4; 8 nucleotides match TRBD1. The CDR3 contains 15 residues. V trimming: 5 bases; J trimming: 4 bases; junction bases outside the gene matches: 9. For the CDR3, the DNA is TGTGCCAGCAGTCCGGGACAGGCGGGGGTCTATGGCTACACCTTC. Its translation: CASSPGQAGVYGYTF.

In its sample, this clonotype was seen once. A clone one base away is much larger, so this may be a read error. The CDR3 ends on some other residue instead of the conserved phenylalanine or tryptophan, so this is likely a read error. V usage is TRBV4-2 and J usage is TRBJ2-3; 11 bases are shared with TRBD2. Germline V lookup: CDR1 LGHNA, CDR2 YNFKEQ. This CDR3 comprises 17 residues. V lost 1 base and J lost 6; bases outside the gene matches: 9. The CDR3 is CASSQGSLAGGGDTQYL. CDR3 in DNA: TGTGCCAGCAGCCAAGGATCCCTAGCGGGGGGAGGCGATACGCAGTATCTT.

The genes are TRBV7-8 and TRBJ1-1, with TRBD1 matching over 7 bases. The germline V gene encodes CDR1 SGHVS and CDR2 FQNEAQ. J gave up 3 bases and V 3 bases, and 13 bases lay outside the gene matches. This CDR3 has 17 residues. CDR3 loop: CASSLGQITLGDTEAFF. CDR3 DNA sequence: TGTGCCAGCAGCTTGGGACAGATTACGCTGGGGGACACTGAAGCTTTCTTT. The full variable domain, in which reference TRBV7-8 and TRBJ1-1 provide the parts outside the CDR3, is GAGVSQSPRYKVAKRGQDVALRCDPISGHVSLFWYQQALGQGPEFLTYFQNEAQLDKSGLPSDRFFAERPEGSVSTLKIQRTQQEDSAVYLCASSLGQITLGDTEAFFGQGTRLTVV.

This clonotype was seen a handful of times. The V gene is TRBV12-3 or TRBV12-4, the J gene TRBJ2-5; 7 bases align to TRBD2. CDR3 length equals 14 residues. V was clipped by 4 bases and J by 2 bases; unmatched bases: 4. CDR3 sequence (DNA): TGTGCCAGCAGTTATGGGGGGGGACAAGAGACCCAGTACTTC. Its protein is CASSYGGGQETQYF.

This clonotype turned up a few times. CDR3 DNA sequence: TGTGCCAGCAGCGCCCAACAGGCCTACGAGCAGTACTTC. As protein: CASSAQQAYEQYF. The chain has TRBV7-9 and TRBJ2-7; D is possibly TRBD1 (5 bases). CDR1 is SEHNR and CDR2 is FQNEAQ in the germline V gene (reference sequence). This CDR3 comprises 13 residues. With 5 bases removed from V and 2 bases from J, the gap between germline ends came to 10 bases.

This clonotype was observed a handful of times. The V and J genes are TRBV6-2 or TRBV6-3 and TRBJ2-7, with a tentative D call TRBD2 (5 bases). The CDR3 has 11 amino acids. Germline CDR1 MNHEY, CDR2 SVGEGT. V was shortened by 6 bases and J by 2 bases, with 5 bases between the two germline ends. The CDR3 DNA reads TGTGCCAGCAGCGGGACCTACGAGCAGTACTTC. Translation: CASSGTYEQYF.

This clonotype was recorded at least ten times. This sequence joins TRBV5-5 and TRBJ2-5; D remains ambiguous. V lost 7 bases, J lost 3 bases, and 13 bases lay in between. This CDR3 has 13 residues. Germline-derived CDR1 and CDR2 are SGHKS and YYEKEE (reference sequence). The CDR3 spells CASSSDREETQYF. CDR3 bases: TGTGCCAGCTCAAGCGATCGAGAAGAGACCCAGTACTTC.

This clonotype was seen at least ten times. V usage is TRBV7-2 and J usage is TRBJ1-6; D call uncertain. Germline V gene lookup returns CDR1 SGHTA and CDR2 FQGNSA. Trimming removed 3 bases at V and 6 bases at J, with 9 bases between. The CDR3 covers 14 residues. The CDR3 sequence is CASSFPGLNSPLHF. CDR3 in DNA: TGTGCCAGCAGCTTCCCGGGTCTTAATTCACCCCTCCACTTT.

The chain is built from TRBV20-1 and TRBJ1-5; D remains unclear. The CDR3 has 12 residues. The ends were cut back, 3 bases at V and 4 bases at J, with 7 bases in the middle. Germline loops: CDR1 DFQATT, CDR2 SNEGSKA (reference sequence). The CDR3 DNA reads TGCAGTGCTAGGACCGGAAATCAGCCCCAGCATTTT. Translating it yields CSARTGNQPQHF.

This clonotype turned up a few times. The J gene is TRBJ1-5, the V gene TRBV30; D uncertain. Germline-derived CDR1 and CDR2 are GTSNPN and SVGIG (reference sequence). The CDR3 loop spans 15 amino acids. V lost 2 bases to trimming and J lost 2 bases, with 13 bases between them. The CDR3 here is CAWSSDGWGNQPQHF. The CDR3 DNA reads TGTGCCTGGAGTTCGGACGGCTGGGGCAATCAGCCCCAGCATTTT.